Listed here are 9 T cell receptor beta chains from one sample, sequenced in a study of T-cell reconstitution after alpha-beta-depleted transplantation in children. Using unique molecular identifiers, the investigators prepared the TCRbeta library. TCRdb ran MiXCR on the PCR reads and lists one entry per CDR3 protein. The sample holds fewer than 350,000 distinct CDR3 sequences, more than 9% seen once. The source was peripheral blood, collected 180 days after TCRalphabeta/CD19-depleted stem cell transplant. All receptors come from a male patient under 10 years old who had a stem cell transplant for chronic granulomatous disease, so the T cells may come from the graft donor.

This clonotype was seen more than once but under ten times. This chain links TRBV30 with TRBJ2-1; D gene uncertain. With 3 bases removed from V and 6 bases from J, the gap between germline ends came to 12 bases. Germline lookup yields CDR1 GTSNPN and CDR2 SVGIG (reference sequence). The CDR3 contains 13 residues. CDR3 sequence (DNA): TGTGCCTGGAGGGAAACACTGGTCAATGAGCAGTTCTTC. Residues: CAWRETLVNEQFF.

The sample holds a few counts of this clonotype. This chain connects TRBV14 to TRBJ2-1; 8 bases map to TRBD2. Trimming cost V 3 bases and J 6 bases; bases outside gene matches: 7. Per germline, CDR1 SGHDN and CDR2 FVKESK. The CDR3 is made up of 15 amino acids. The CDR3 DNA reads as TGTGCCAGCAGCCATTGGCTAGCGGGTTTCAATGAGCAGTTCTTC. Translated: CASSHWLAGFNEQFF. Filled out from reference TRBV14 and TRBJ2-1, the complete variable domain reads EAGVTQFPSHSVIEKGQTVTLRCDPISGHDNLYWYRRVMGKEIKFLLHFVKESKQDESGMPNNRFLAERTGGTYSTLKVQPAELEDSGVYFCASSHWLAGFNEQFFGPGTRLTVL.

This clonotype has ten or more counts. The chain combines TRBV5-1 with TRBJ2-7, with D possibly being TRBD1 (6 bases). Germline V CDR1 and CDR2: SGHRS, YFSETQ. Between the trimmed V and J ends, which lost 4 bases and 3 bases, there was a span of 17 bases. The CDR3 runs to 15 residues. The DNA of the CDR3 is TGCGCCAGCAGCCCGGGACATCGACAAGACTACGAGCAGTACTTC. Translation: CASSPGHRQDYEQYF.

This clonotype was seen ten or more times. Written as DNA, the CDR3 is TGTGCCAGCAGCTTAGGCCTGGGACAGGTTTTCTCTGGGGCCAACGTCCTGACTTTC. Translated, it gives CASSLGLGQVFSGANVLTF. The chain links TRBV11-1 to TRBJ2-6, with TRBD1 matching over 8 bases. This CDR3 is built from 19 residues. Looked up from germline, CDR1 is SGHAT and CDR2 is FQDESV (reference sequence). V shed 1 base, J shed 0 bases, and the junction held 8 bases outside the gene matches.

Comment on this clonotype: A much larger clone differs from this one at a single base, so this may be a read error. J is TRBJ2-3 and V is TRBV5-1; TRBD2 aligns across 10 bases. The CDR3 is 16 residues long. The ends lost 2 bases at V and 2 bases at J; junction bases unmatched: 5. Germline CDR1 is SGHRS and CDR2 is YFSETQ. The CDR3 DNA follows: TGCGCCAGCAGCTTATCCAGCGGGAGGGACACAGATACGCAGTATTTT. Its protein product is CASSLSSGRDTDTQYF. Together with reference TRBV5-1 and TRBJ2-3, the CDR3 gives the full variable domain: KAGVTQTPRYLIKTRGQQVTLSCSPISGHRSVSWYQQTPGQGLQFLFEYFSETQRNKGNFPGRFSGRQFSNSRSEMNVSTLELGDSALYLCASSLSSGRDTDTQYFGPGTRLTVL.

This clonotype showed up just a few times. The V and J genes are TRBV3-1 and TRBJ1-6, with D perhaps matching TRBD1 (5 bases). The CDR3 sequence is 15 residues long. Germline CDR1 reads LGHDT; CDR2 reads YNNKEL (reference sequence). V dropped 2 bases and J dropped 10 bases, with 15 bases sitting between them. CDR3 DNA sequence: TGTGCCAGCAGCCAAAGTCTCCAGGGAGGATCACCCCTCCACTTT. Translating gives CASSQSLQGGSPLHF.

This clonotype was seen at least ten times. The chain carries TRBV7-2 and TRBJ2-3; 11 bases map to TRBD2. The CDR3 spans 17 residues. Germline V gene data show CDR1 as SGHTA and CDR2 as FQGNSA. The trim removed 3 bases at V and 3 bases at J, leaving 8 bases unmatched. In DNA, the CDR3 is TGTGCCAGCAGCTTTAGCGGGGGGGCAAGTGGGACAGATACGCAGTATTTT. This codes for CASSFSGGASGTDTQYF. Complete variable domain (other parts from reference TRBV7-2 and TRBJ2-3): GAGVSQSPSNKVTEKGKDVELRCDPISGHTALYWYRQSLGQGLEFLIYFQGNSAPDKSGLPSDRFSAERTGGSVSTLTIQRTQQEDSAVYLCASSFSGGASGTDTQYFGPGTRLTVL.

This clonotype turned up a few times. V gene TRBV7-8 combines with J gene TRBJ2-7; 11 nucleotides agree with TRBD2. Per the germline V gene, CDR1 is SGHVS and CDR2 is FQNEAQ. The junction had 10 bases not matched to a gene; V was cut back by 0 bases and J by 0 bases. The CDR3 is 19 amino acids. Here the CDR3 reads CASSLALAGGFLTSYEQYF. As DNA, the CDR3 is TGTGCCAGCAGCTTAGCCCTAGCGGGGGGCTTCCTTACCTCCTACGAGCAGTACTTC.

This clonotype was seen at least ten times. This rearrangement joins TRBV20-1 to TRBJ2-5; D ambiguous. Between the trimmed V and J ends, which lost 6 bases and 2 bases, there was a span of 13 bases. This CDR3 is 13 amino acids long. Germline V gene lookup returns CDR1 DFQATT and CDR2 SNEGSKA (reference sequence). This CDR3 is CSAPEVPQETQYF. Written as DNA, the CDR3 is TGCAGTGCCCCCGAGGTTCCTCAAGAGACCCAGTACTTC.